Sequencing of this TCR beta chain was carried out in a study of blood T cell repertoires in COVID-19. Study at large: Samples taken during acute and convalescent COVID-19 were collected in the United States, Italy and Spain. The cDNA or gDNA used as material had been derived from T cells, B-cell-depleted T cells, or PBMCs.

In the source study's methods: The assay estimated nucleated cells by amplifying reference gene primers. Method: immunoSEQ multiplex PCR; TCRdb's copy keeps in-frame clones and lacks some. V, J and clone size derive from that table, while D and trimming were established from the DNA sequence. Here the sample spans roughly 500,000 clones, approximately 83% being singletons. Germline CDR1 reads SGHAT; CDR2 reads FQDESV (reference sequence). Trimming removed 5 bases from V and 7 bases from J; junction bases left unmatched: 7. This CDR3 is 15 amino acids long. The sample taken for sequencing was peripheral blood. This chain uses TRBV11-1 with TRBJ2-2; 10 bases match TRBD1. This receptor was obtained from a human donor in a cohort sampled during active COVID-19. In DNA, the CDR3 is TGTGCCAGCAGCCAAGGACAGGGGGATGGCGGGGAGCTGTTTTTT. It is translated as CASSQGQGDGGELFF.